This entry features one TCR beta chain sequence. The data stem from a study of blood T cell repertoires in COVID-19. At the level of the study: PBMCs, B-cell-depleted T cells, or T cells were the source of the cDNA or gDNA that made up the material.

The method was immunoSEQ multiplex PCR; TCRdb's version includes in-frame clones alone and lacks a portion of them. The sample carries about 86,000 clones, around 81% recorded once. The ends were cut back, 5 bases at V and 2 bases at J, with 10 bases in the middle. Germline CDR1 reads MDHEN; CDR2 reads SYDVKM. The CDR3 runs 14 residues. The sequencing sample was made of peripheral blood. This clonotype was sampled from a man aged 45 to 65 with acute or convalescent COVID-19. The chain links TRBV28 to TRBJ1-3, with D perhaps TRBD1 (6 bases). The CDR3 nucleotides are TGTGCCAGCAGTCGGGGGGGCGCTGGAAACACCATATATTTT. This encodes CASSRGGAGNTIYF.